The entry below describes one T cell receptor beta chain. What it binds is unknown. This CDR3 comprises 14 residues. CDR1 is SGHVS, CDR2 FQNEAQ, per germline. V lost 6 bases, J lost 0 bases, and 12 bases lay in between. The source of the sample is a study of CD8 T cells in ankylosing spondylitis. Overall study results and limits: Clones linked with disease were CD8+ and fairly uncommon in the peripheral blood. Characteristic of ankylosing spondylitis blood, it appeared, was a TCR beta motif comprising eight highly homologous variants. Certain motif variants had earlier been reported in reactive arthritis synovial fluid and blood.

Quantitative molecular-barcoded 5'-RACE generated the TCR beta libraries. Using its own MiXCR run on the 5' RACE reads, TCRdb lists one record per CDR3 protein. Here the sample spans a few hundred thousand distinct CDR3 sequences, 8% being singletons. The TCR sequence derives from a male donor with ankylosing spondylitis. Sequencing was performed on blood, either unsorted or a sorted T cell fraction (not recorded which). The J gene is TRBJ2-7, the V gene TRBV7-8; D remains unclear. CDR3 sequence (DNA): TGTGCCAGCAGGGCCTCCGGCCCCTCCTACGAGCAGTACTTC. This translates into CASRASGPSYEQYF.